This paragraph reports one T cell receptor (beta chain). Antigen: not known. The junction had 1 base not matched to a gene; V was cut back by 3 bases and J by 0 bases. The CDR3 extends over 15 amino acids. Germline V lookup: CDR1 SGHRS, CDR2 YFSETQ. The data derive from a study of beta chain features in type 1 diabetes. Study findings and constraints: Researchers reported that naive, central memory and Treg TCRB repertoires appeared more similar in patients than in healthy donors. Type 1 diabetes patients showed a moderate but significant shortening of TCRB CDR3s in all four CD4+ subsets.

Expressed TCRB transcripts were sequenced because the entire RNA isolate underwent reverse transcription. Clones were read by immunoSEQ multiplex PCR, and TCRdb kept only the in-frame ones, dropping some. Of 310,000 or so clones listed, approximately 9.7% are singletons. The clonotype comes from a young man with type 1 diabetes. V gene TRBV5-1 combines with J gene TRBJ2-5; 11 bases agree with TRBD2. Sequencing was done on a sample of central memory CD4+ T cells from blood. CDR3 region: CASSWTSGYQETQYF. In DNA, the CDR3 is TGCGCCAGCAGCTGGACTAGCGGGTACCAAGAGACCCAGTACTTC.